Sequencing of this T cell receptor (beta chain) was carried out in a study of T cells in Graves' hyperthyroidism and ophthalmopathy. Points from the study as a whole: Using 13 V-J features, a model discriminated ophthalmopathy from stable hyperthyroidism. Most expanded thyroid clonotypes above 0.001 also appeared in blood.

This clonotype was detected many times. Its antigen remains unknown. Criteria for exclusion of patients were uncontrolled infection, other autoimmune disease, pregnancy or lactation. It was RNA transcripts that yielded the amplified TCR beta CDR3 regions. The HTBI primer set was used in a first-round RT-PCR of the TCR CDR3. TCRdb passed the multiplex PCR reads through MiXCR, listing each CDR3 protein once. The sample lists over 150,000 distinct CDR3 sequences; about a sixth were seen once. CDR3 length equals 17 residues. Trimming took 4 bases from V and 2 from J; bases not matched to a gene: 7. The sample was blood. The chain recombines TRBV12-3 or TRBV12-4 with TRBJ2-2; TRBD2 matches at 10 bases. This sequence was found in a woman between 50 and 59 years old with Graves' hyperthyroidism. For the CDR3, the DNA is TGTGCCAGCAGTTGGGGTAGCGGGAGGAGCAACACCGGGGAGCTGTTTTTT. Its protein is CASSWGSGRSNTGELFF.